Ten or more counts support the clone carrying this TCR beta chain. What it binds is unknown. Unique molecular identifiers were affixed to single, distinct cDNA molecules. In TCRdb, the 5' RACE reads were re-called with MiXCR into one record per CDR3 protein. This table holds approximately 47,000 distinct CDR3 sequences, around 10% found once. The record originates from a study of early T cells in non-severe SARS-CoV-2 infection. Turning to the study itself: With bulk RNA from unsorted whole blood as input, sequencing yielded unpaired chains. Study-wide findings and caveats: Missing private and CD4 specificities, VDJdb matching favored anti-spike CD8 responses.

The CDR3 is 13 residues long. V lost 6 bases, J lost 9 bases, and 18 bases lay in between. Germline V gene lookup returns CDR1 MNHNY and CDR2 SVGAGI (reference sequence). The rearrangement uses TRBV6-6 and TRBJ2-7; possibly TRBD1 for D (8 bases). The source material was whole blood, sampled at baseline. The clonotype was recovered from an adult who was a healthcare worker with PCR-confirmed SARS-CoV-2 infection or an uninfected control (not recorded which). For the CDR3, the DNA is TGTGCCAGCAGAGGAGCAGGGGGCGGGGGGCAGTACTTC. Its translation: CASRGAGGGGQYF.